This T cell receptor (beta chain) was sequenced during a study of cytomegalovirus exposure and HLA in healthy donors. In the PCR, 60 Vbeta and 13 Jbeta primers were used. Clones were sequenced by immunoSEQ multiplex PCR, and TCRdb holds only the in-frame ones, with some missing. This table has 95,000 to 100,000 clones, about 83% appearing once. Trimming stripped 4 bases from V and 0 bases from J, with 9 bases between. The CDR3 length is 13 residues. Germline CDR1 SQVTM, CDR2 ANQGSEA. This receptor was taken from a man between 60 and 75 years old in good health and CMV-seropositive. Sequenced input: PBMCs. The V gene is TRBV29-1, the J gene TRBJ1-1, with unresolved D. CDR3 protein: CSVGRRMNTEAFF. The CDR3, as DNA: TGCAGCGTTGGGCGGCGAATGAACACTGAAGCTTTCTTT.